The 8 T cell receptor beta chains presented below share a single source sample, sequenced in a study of T cells in narcolepsy. This table comes from immunoSEQ multiplex PCR, and its TCRdb copy is limited to in-frame clones, with some not included. The table shows approximately 40,000 clones, with approximately 89% occurring only once. The sequenced sample was CD45RA- memory CD4+ T cells from PBMCs. All receptors come from a human donor with narcolepsy.

This clone has a handful of counts. The genes are TRBV27 and TRBJ2-7, with 7 bases identical to TRBD1. Germline V gene sequence: CDR1 MNHEY, CDR2 SMNVEV (reference sequence). The CDR3 is 16 amino acids. With 5 bases clipped from V and 5 bases from J, the junction kept 15 bases outside the gene matches. The CDR3 here is CASSETGSVLLDEQYF. CDR3 nucleotide sequence: TGTGCCAGCAGTGAGACAGGGTCAGTCCTACTGGACGAGCAGTACTTC.

The chain is built from TRBV9 and TRBJ1-5, with unresolved D. This CDR3 has 13 residues. The V end lost 3 bases, the J end lost 5 bases, and 9 bases lay between the germline ends. Germline loops: CDR1 SGDLS, CDR2 YYNGEE. The CDR3 region is CASSAQPDQPQHF. The CDR3 nucleotides read TGTGCCAGCAGCGCCCAACCGGATCAGCCCCAGCATTTT.

Turning to this clone: Other nucleotide sequences from this sample produce the same CDR3. The J gene is TRBJ2-7, the V gene TRBV28; 7 nucleotides align to TRBD1. CDR1 MDHEN and CDR2 SYDVKM come from the germline V gene. CDR3 length: 14 amino acids. With V trimmed by 4 bases and J by 9 bases, 12 bases remained unmatched. The CDR3 is CASSSGQGVVRQYF. The CDR3 nucleotides are TGTGCCAGCAGTTCAGGGCAGGGGGTAGTTAGGCAGTACTTC.

The genes are TRBV12-5 and TRBJ2-5, with D perhaps matching TRBD1 or TRBD2 (5 bases each). TRBJ2-7 matches the DNA end more closely, so the J call is doubtful. The V gene's germline CDR1 is LGHNT and CDR2 FRNRAP. The CDR3 has 14 amino acids. The CDR3 sequence is CASAPSGTIYEQYF. The CDR3 DNA follows: TGTGCTAGTGCCCCCTCCGGGACCATCTACGAGCAGTACTTC.

This clone appeared a few times. The chain joins TRBV2 to TRBJ1-5, with 10 bases matching TRBD1. Per the germline V gene, CDR1 is SNHLY and CDR2 is FYNNEI. With V trimmed by 3 bases and J by 3 bases, 2 bases remained unmatched. The CDR3 contains 15 residues. This chain's CDR3 is CASSEGQGNNQPQHF. The CDR3 DNA follows: TGTGCCAGCAGTGAGGGACAGGGGAACAATCAGCCCCAGCATTTT.

Notes on this clone: One end of the junction is discordant with germline, which a read error may explain. V usage is TRBV18 and J usage is TRBJ1-3; D might be TRBD1 (5 bases). The CDR3 covers 14 residues. Per germline, CDR1 KGHSH and CDR2 LQKENI. In nucleotides, the CDR3 is TGTGCCAGCTCACCCGCGCAGGGCGGAAGCACCATATATTTT. Its protein is CASSPAQGGSTIYF.

The chain couples TRBV9 to TRBJ2-2; D gene unclear. Trimming removed 0 bases at V and 4 bases at J, with 4 bases between. The germline V gene has CDR1 SGDLS and CDR2 YYNGEE. The CDR3 is 13 amino acids. CDR3 protein: CASSVVSTGELFF. DNA of the CDR3: TGTGCCAGCAGCGTAGTGAGCACCGGGGAGCTGTTTTTT.

The chain couples TRBV4-2 to TRBJ1-5; a possible D gene is TRBD1 (5 bases). CDR1 and CDR2 (germline): LGHNA, YNFKEQ. Trimming removed 4 bases from V and 1 base from J, with 11 bases in between. The CDR3 has 15 residues. The CDR3 region has the DNA TGTGCCAGCAGCCTAAGCCGGGACAGCAATCAGCCCCAGCATTTT. It specifies CASSLSRDSNQPQHF.